The entry below describes one TCR beta chain. The antigen is undetermined. The sample originates from a study of T cell repertoires in cytomegalovirus infection. Turning to the study itself: Both CMV infection and a matching HLA type were indicated by public TCR beta signatures.

TCRdb called the reads again in MiXCR, with one record for every CDR3 protein. The repertoire holds approximately 500,000 distinct CDR3 sequences, with about 11% as singletons. General study points: Dominating the ex vivo response were TCR beta clonotypes that were CMV-specific and HLA-C-restricted.

This clonotype originated in a human donor in good health (CMV status not recorded). Some clones in this sample may be carry-over from other donors' samples. Input material: PBMCs.

This CDR3 reads CATSRDPAYVQFF. Here the CDR3 DNA reads TGTGCCACCAGCAGAGATCCCGCATATGTGCAGTTCTTC. J is TRBJ2-1 and V is TRBV15; D unresolved. CDR1 and CDR2 (germline): LNHNV, YYDKDF (reference sequence). This CDR3 is 13 amino acids long. Trimming shortened V by 0 bases and J by 12 bases, and 12 bases separated the two germline ends.